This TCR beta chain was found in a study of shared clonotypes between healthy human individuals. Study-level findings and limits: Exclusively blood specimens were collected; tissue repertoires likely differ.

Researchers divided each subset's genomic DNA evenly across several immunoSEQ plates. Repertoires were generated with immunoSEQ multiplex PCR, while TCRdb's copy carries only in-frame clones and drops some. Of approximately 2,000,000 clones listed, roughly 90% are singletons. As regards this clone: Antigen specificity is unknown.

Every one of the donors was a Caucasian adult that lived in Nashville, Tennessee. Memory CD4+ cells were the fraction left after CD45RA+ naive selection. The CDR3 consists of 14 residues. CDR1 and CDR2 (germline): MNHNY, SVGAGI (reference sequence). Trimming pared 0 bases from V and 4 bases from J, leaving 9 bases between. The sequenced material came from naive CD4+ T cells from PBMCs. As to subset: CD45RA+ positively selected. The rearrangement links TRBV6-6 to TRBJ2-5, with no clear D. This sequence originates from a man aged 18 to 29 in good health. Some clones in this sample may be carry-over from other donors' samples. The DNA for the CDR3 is TGTGCCAGCAGTTACTCGATTTCATCAGAGACCCAGTACTTC. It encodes CASSYSISSETQYF.